The rows below give T cell receptor beta chains drawn from one sample of a study of cytomegalovirus exposure and HLA in healthy donors. Assay used: immunoSEQ multiplex PCR; TCRdb lists only in-frame clones, some missing. Among more than 95,000 clones listed, 65% to 85% were seen once. Sequenced: PBMCs. These receptors were collected from a man aged 45-65 years in good health and CMV-seropositive. CDR3s include the opening cysteine and the closing phenylalanine or tryptophan. The D gene is left open where the match is weak. Only part of the rows carry a size: once, few, many, or a class if the clone is expanded.

TRBJ2-7 few . TRBV2 CASSLGGGGSSSYEQYF TGTGCCAGCAGCTTAGGCGGCGGGGGCTCTAGCTCCTACGAGCAGTACTTC
TRBJ2-1 . TRBD2 TRBV10-3 CAIRPGTSGRIGYNEQFF TGTGCCATCAGGCCCGGGACTAGCGGGAGGATTGGCTACAATGAGCAGTTCTTC
TRBJ1-4 . TRBD1 TRBV18 CASSPEGQGGEKLFF TGTGCCAGCTCACCCGAGGGACAGGGTGGTGAAAAACTGTTTTTT
TRBJ2-7 . TRBD1 TRBV5-6 CASSIRPRAGGPYEQYF TGTGCCAGCAGCATCCGACCGAGAGCAGGGGGACCCTACGAGCAGTACTTC
TRBJ2-7 . TRBD2 TRBV28 CASSSESGRLIYEQYF TGTGCCAGCAGTTCAGAAAGCGGGAGGCTTATTTACGAGCAGTACTTC
TRBJ2-5 . . TRBV7-9 CASSSKTRVGETQYF TGTGCCAGCAGCTCTAAGACTCGAGTCGGGGAGACCCAGTACTTC
TRBJ1-1 . TRBD1 TRBV6-5 CASSLQGATEAFF TGTGCCAGCAGTTTACAGGGGGCCACTGAAGCTTTCTTT
TRBJ2-5 once TRBD1 TRBV29-1 CSAQGSTQGAQYF TGCAGCGCACAGGGGTCGACCCAGGGGGCCCAGTACTTC
TRBJ1-6 . . TRBV27 CASAPEGRHSPLHF TGTGCCAGTGCCCCCGAGGGTAGGCATTCACCCCTCCACTTT
TRBJ2-7 . TRBD1 TRBV5-1 CASRDRQGSYEQYF TGCGCCAGCAGAGATAGACAGGGGTCCTACGAGCAGTACTTC
TRBJ2-1 once TRBD2 TRBV9 CASSVVPGLVNEQFF TGTGCCAGCAGCGTAGTCCCGGGACTAGTAAATGAGCAGTTCTTC
TRBJ1-4 . . TRBV27 CASRPGINEKLFF TGTGCCAGCAGACCAGGTATTAATGAAAAACTGTTTTTT
TRBJ1-4 . TRBD1 TRBV6-5 CASSQQGNNEKLFF TGTGCCAGCAGCCAACAGGGGAATAATGAAAAACTGTTTTTT
TRBJ2-7 once . TRBV27 CASSFRERIYEQYF TGTGCCAGCAGTTTCCGGGAGCGTATCTACGAGCAGTACTTC
TRBJ2-1 . . TRBV7-2 CASSPVSNEQFF TGTGCCAGCAGCCCGGTTTCTAACGAGCAGTTCTTC
TRBJ2-6 . . TRBV5-4 CASSSGQTSGANVLTF TGTGCCAGCAGCTCCGGACAGACATCTGGGGCCAACGTCCTGACTTTC
TRBJ2-7 . TRBD1 TRBV7-2 CASSLVGQTYEQYF TGTGCCAGTAGCTTAGTGGGACAGACCTACGAGCAGTACTTC
TRBJ2-7 once TRBD2 TRBV28 CASSHAGTRGYEQYF TGTGCCAGCAGTCACGCCGGGACTAGAGGATACGAGCAGTACTTC
TRBJ2-7 . TRBD2 TRBV19 CASSISGASGHFSYEQYF TGTGCCAGTAGTATATCGGGGGCTAGCGGGCACTTTTCCTACGAGCAGTACTTC
TRBJ1-5 . TRBD1 TRBV27 CASRTGYQPQHF TGTGCCAGCAGGACAGGGTATCAGCCCCAGCATTTT
TRBJ2-6 . . TRBV27 CASRSPLGGSGANVLTF TGTGCCAGCAGATCCCCCTTGGGGGGCTCTGGGGCCAACGTCCTGACTTTC
TRBJ1-2 . . TRBV2 CASSPDSSNYGYTF TGTGCCAGCAGTCCTGACAGTTCTAACTATGGCTACACCTTC
TRBJ2-1 . . TRBV7-2 CASSLRLIPHEQFF TGTGCCAGCAGCCTGAGACTAATCCCCCATGAGCAGTTCTTC
TRBJ2-1 . TRBD2 TRBV5-1 CASSSGTSGYNEQFF TGCGCCAGCAGCTCCGGGACTAGCGGATACAATGAGCAGTTCTTC
TRBJ1-2 . TRBD1 TRBV30 CAWSEDRASGGYTF TGTGCCTGGAGTGAGGACAGGGCCTCGGGTGGCTACACCTTC
TRBJ2-7 . TRBD1 TRBV30 CACATGTGGSYEQYF TGTGCCTGCGCAACCGGGACAGGGGGCTCCTACGAGCAGTACTTC
TRBJ2-5 . TRBD2 TRBV7-2 CASSGPTSGRFQETQYF TGTGCCAGCAGCGGTCCGACTAGCGGGCGTTTCCAAGAGACCCAGTACTTC
TRBJ1-3 . TRBD1 TRBV16 CASSLYPTGGSGNTIYF TGTGCCAGCAGCCTCTACCCCACAGGGGGCTCTGGAAACACCATATATTTT
TRBJ2-1 . . TRBV7-9 CASTLEELPSVHEQFF TGTGCCAGCACCCTAGAGGAGCTACCGAGTGTGCATGAGCAGTTCTTC
TRBJ2-3 . . TRBV11-1 CASSLSRSLSYTQYF TGTGCCAGCAGCTTATCACGTAGCCTTTCATATACGCAGTATTTT
TRBJ2-5 . TRBD2 TRBV5-1 CASSLFNSGRSSYQETQYF TGCGCCAGCAGCTTGTTTAATAGCGGGAGGTCTTCGTACCAAGAGACCCAGTACTTC
TRBJ2-5 . . TRBV27 CASSLVLSGQETQYF TGTGCCAGCAGTTTAGTTTTAAGCGGCCAAGAGACCCAGTACTTC
TRBJ2-7 . TRBD1 TRBV28 CASSTGTGIYEQYF TGTGCCAGCAGTACCGGGACAGGGATCTACGAGCAGTACTTC
TRBJ2-7 . TRBD1 TRBV5-1 CASSWGQASYEQYF TGCGCCAGCAGCTGGGGACAGGCTTCCTACGAGCAGTACTTC
TRBJ2-7 . . TRBV11-2 CASSQTAPYEQYF TGTGCCAGCAGCCAGACAGCTCCCTACGAGCAGTACTTC
TRBJ1-1 . TRBD1 TRBV9 CASSGVTGEGTEAFF TGTGCCAGCAGCGGGGTGACAGGGGAGGGGACTGAAGCTTTCTTT
TRBJ2-3 . . TRBV30 CAWSQGGGTDTQYF TGTGCCTGGAGCCAGGGTGGGGGCACAGATACGCAGTATTTT
TRBJ2-1 . . TRBV5-1 CASSLGGLAAYNEQFF TGCGCCAGCAGCTTGGGGGGGCTAGCGGCCTACAATGAGCAGTTCTTC
TRBJ2-6 . . TRBV7-8 CASSSQGTGANVLTF TGTGCCAGCAGCTCGCAGGGTACTGGGGCCAACGTCCTGACTTTC